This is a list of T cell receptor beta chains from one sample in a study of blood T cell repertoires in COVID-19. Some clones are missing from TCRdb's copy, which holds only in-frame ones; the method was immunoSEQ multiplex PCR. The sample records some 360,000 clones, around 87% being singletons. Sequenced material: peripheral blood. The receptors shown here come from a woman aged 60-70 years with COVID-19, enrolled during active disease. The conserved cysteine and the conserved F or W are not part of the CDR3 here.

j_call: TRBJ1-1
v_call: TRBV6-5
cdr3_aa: ATENPHANTEAF

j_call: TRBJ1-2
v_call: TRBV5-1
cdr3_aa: ASKPQAESLYGYT

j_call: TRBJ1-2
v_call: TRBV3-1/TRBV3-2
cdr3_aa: ASSQGATGANYGYT

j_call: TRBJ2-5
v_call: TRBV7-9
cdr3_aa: ASSLVGQGQETQY

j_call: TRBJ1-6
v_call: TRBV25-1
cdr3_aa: ASSEPGTGDTLH

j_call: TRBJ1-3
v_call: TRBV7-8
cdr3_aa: ASSSQGAGNTIY

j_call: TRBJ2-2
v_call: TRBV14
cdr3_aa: ASSQGALTGELF

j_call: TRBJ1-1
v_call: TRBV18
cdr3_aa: ASSPVDSEAF

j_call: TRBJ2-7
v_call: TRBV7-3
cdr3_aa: ASSVFPTGKGSQY

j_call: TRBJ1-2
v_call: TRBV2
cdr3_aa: ASSEVVRGPNGYT

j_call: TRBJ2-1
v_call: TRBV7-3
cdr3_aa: ASTGGTSGEKQF

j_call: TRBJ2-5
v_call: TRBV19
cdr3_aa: ASSRPGLGGETQY

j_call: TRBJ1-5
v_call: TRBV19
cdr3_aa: ASSTAAGQGGQPQH

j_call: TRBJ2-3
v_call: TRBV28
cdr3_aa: ASSLSLADTQY

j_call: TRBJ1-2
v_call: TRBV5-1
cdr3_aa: ASSLQGDYGYT

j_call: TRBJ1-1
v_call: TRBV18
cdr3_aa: ASSPISGDTEAF